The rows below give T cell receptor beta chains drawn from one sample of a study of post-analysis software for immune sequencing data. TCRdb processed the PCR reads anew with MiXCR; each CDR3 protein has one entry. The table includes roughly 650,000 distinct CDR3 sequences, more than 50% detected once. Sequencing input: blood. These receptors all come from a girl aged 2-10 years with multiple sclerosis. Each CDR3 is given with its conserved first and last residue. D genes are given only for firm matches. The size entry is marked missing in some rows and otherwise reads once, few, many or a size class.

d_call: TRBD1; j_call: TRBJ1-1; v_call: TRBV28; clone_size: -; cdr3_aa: CASSLWQGDLTGATEAFF; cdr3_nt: TGTGCCAGCAGTTTATGGCAGGGGGACCTTACAGGGGCCACTGAAGCTTTCTTT
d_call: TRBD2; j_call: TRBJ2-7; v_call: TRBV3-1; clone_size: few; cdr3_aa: CASSGEGLATYEQYF; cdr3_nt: TGTGCCAGCAGCGGGGAGGGACTAGCGACCTACGAGCAGTACTTC
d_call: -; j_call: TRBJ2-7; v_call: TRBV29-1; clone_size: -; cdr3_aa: CSVRRGEEQYF; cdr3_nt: TGCAGCGTTCGCCGGGGTGAGGAGCAGTACTTC
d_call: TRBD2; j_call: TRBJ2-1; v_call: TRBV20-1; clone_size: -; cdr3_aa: CSAIPPAGGPGNEQFF; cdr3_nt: TGCAGTGCCATACCTCCTGCGGGGGGGCCGGGGAATGAGCAGTTCTTC
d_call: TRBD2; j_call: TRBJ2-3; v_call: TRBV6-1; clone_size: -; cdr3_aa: CASSDRPGLGPDTQYF; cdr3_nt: TGTGCCAGCAGTGATCGCCCGGGACTAGGTCCCGATACGCAGTATTTT
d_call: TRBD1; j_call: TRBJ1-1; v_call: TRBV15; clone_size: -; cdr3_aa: CATSRDQGAAEAFF; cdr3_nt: TGTGCCACCAGCAGAGATCAGGGGGCCGCTGAAGCTTTCTTT
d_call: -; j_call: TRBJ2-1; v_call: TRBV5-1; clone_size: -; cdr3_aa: CASSFPQLAANEQFF; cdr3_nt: TGCGCCAGCAGCTTCCCCCAACTAGCTGCGAATGAGCAGTTCTTC
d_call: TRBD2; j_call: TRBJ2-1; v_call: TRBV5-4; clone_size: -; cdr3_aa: CASSLGTREPPQFF; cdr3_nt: TGTGCCAGCAGCTTGGGGACTAGGGAGCCTCCGCAGTTCTTC
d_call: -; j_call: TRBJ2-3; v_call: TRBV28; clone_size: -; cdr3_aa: CASRTPGGTDTQYF; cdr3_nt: TGTGCCAGCAGAACACCAGGGGGCACAGATACGCAGTATTTT
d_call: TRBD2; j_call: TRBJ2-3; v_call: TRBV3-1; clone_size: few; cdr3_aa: CASSPGLAGISTDTQYF; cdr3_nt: TGTGCCAGCAGCCCGGGACTAGCGGGAATCAGCACAGATACGCAGTATTTT
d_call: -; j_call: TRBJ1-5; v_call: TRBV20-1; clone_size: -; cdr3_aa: CSARDRGEGQPQHF; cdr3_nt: TGCAGTGCTAGAGATCGGGGGGAGGGTCAGCCCCAGCATTTT